The 25 T cell receptor beta chains listed next were all sequenced from one sample in a study of siplizumab effects on memory and regulatory T cells. The table came from immunoSEQ multiplex PCR; TCRdb's copy has only in-frame clones and leaves some out. The sample shows 110,000 or so clones, over 85% of them seen only once. Specimen: non-Treg CD4+ T cells sorted from blood. Source of these receptors: a human donor in good health.

The CDR3 here is CASLPTGTSYYEQYF. CDR3 in DNA: TGTGCCAGCTTACCTACCGGGACTTCTTACTACGAGCAGTACTTC. The chain uses TRBV6-5 and TRBJ2-7; TRBD2 is a possible D gene (6 bases). V gave up 8 bases and J gave up 3 bases, with 20 bases separating them. The CDR3 contains 15 residues. Germline V gene sequence: CDR1 MNHEY, CDR2 SVGAGI.

The chain has TRBV9 and TRBJ2-7; D is uncertain. Germline V gene sequence: CDR1 SGDLS, CDR2 YYNGEE. The CDR3 totals 9 residues. Trimming removed 9 bases from V and 5 bases from J, with 6 bases in between. CDR3: CATPNEQYF. The CDR3 DNA sequence: TGTGCCACCCCCAACGAGCAGTACTTC.

The rearrangement uses TRBV6-1 and TRBJ1-2, with D perhaps TRBD1 (5 bases). Germline values: CDR1 MNHNS, CDR2 SASEGT. Trimming cost V 3 bases and J 7 bases, with 15 bases left between them. CDR3 length: 14 amino acids. CDR3 bases: TGTGCCAGCAGTGACAGGGTCCGCGTCTCTGGCTACACCTTC. It specifies CASSDRVRVSGYTF.

This sequence joins TRBV7-6 and TRBJ2-3, with TRBD1 as a possible D gene (6 bases). Germline CDR1 and CDR2: SGHVS and FNYEAQ. The CDR3 sequence is 14 residues long. Trimming shortened V by 3 bases and J by 6 bases, and 13 bases separated the two germline ends. The CDR3 sequence is CASSFTERGDTQYF. The DNA for the CDR3 is TGTGCCAGCAGCTTCACCGAAAGGGGGGATACGCAGTATTTT.

This rearrangement joins TRBV10-3 to TRBJ2-1; D is possibly TRBD2 (5 bases). V shed 6 bases and J shed 8 bases, with 20 bases lying between them. Germline V CDR1 and CDR2: ENHRY, SYGVKD. This CDR3 is 15 amino acids long. CDR3 in amino acids: CAIRGGLAGGDEQFF. CDR3 in DNA: TGTGCCATCAGGGGTGGGTTAGCCGGAGGCGATGAGCAGTTCTTC.

This rearrangement joins TRBV5-1 to TRBJ1-2, with D possibly matching TRBD1 (6 bases). Germline CDR1 SGHRS, CDR2 YFSETQ. Trimming removed 2 bases at V and 6 bases at J, with 8 bases between. The CDR3 has 12 residues. CDR3 sequence (DNA): TGCGCCAGCAGCTTACAGGGCCATGGCTACACCTTC. Amino acids: CASSLQGHGYTF.

The J gene is TRBJ2-7, the V gene TRBV6-5, with D uncertain. The V end was cut by 6 bases, the J end by 4 bases, with 10 bases between. CDR3 length: 12 amino acids. CDR1 is MNHEY, CDR2 SVGAGI, per germline. The CDR3 loop is CASSHPSYEQYF. For the CDR3, the DNA is TGTGCCAGCAGCCATCCCAGTTACGAGCAGTACTTC.

V is TRBV19 and J is TRBJ1-1, with 7 bases fitting TRBD1. The trim removed 7 bases at V and 0 bases at J, leaving 8 bases unmatched. The CDR3 extends over 15 amino acids. Germline loops: CDR1 LNHDA, CDR2 SQIVND (reference sequence). CDR3 nucleotide sequence: TGTGCCAGTAACACAGGGGTGGTTCTGAACACTGAAGCTTTCTTT. Translated, it gives CASNTGVVLNTEAFF.

The rearrangement links TRBV5-1 to TRBJ2-7; D may be TRBD1 (7 bases). The CDR3 length is 15 residues. The V and J ends lost 1 base and 4 bases respectively, with 15 bases between them. CDR1 and CDR2 from the germline V gene are SGHRS and YFSETQ. The CDR3 loop is CASSLSGGLVYEQYF. The CDR3 coding sequence is TGCGCCAGCAGCTTGTCAGGGGGGCTCGTGTACGAGCAGTACTTC.

This clone was observed a handful of times. The rearrangement uses TRBV18 and TRBJ1-5; D is uncertain. The ends were cut back, 6 bases at V and 0 bases at J, with 12 bases in the middle. CDR1 KGHSH and CDR2 LQKENI come from the germline V gene. There are 15 residues in the CDR3. The CDR3 region is CASSPREASNQPQHF. In nucleotides, the CDR3 is TGTGCCAGCTCTCCGAGGGAGGCTAGCAATCAGCCCCAGCATTTT.

The CDR3, as DNA: TGCGCCAGCAGTAGCGGGGGGGCCGGTGAGACCCAGTACTTC. This sequence encodes CASSSGGAGETQYF. The chain combines TRBV5-1 with TRBJ2-5, with 11 bases aligning to TRBD2. The CDR3 runs 14 residues. Germline loops: CDR1 SGHRS, CDR2 YFSETQ. V lost 5 bases to trimming and J lost 5 bases; unmatched junction nucleotides: 5.

The chain uses TRBV12-5 and TRBJ1-5; D is undetermined. Germline lookup yields CDR1 LGHNT and CDR2 FRNRAP. The CDR3 totals 15 residues. Trimming took off 2 bases at V and 2 bases at J, with 10 bases between the two ends. The CDR3 here is CASGLPSRGNQPQHF. The CDR3, as DNA: TGTGCTAGTGGTTTGCCCTCCCGGGGCAATCAGCCCCAGCATTTT.

V is TRBV2 and J is TRBJ2-7; possibly TRBD1 for D (5 bases). CDR1 is SNHLY and CDR2 is FYNNEI in the germline V gene. This CDR3 region has 14 residues. The V and J ends lost 7 bases and 2 bases respectively, with 15 bases between them. The CDR3 region is CASTRQTQAYEQYF. As DNA, the CDR3 is TGTGCCAGCACCCGACAGACTCAAGCCTACGAGCAGTACTTC.

The V and J genes are TRBV28 and TRBJ2-3, with 11 positions matching TRBD2. The CDR3 is made up of 14 amino acids. Trimming took 9 bases from V and 6 from J; bases not matched to a gene: 8. Germline V gene lookup returns CDR1 MDHEN and CDR2 SYDVKM. In DNA form, the CDR3 reads TGTGCCAGTCAGGTAGCGGGGGGGTTGGATACGCAGTATTTT. It specifies CASQVAGGLDTQYF.

The chain recombines TRBV19 with TRBJ1-5; unclear D gene. V was clipped by 5 bases and J by 5 bases, with 22 bases between them. Germline V CDR1 and CDR2: LNHDA, SQIVND (reference sequence). This CDR3 comprises 17 residues. CDR3 in DNA: TGTGCCAGTAGTCCCCGACGGGCCGAATCTGTTTATCAGCCCCAGCATTTT. The encoded protein is CASSPRRAESVYQPQHF.

The rearrangement links TRBV15 to TRBJ2-3; 7 bases are a match to TRBD1. V was pared by 1 base and J by 0 bases, with 4 bases of the junction left unmatched. The CDR3 sequence is 16 residues long. CDR1 and CDR2 (germline): LNHNV, YYDKDF (reference sequence). The CDR3 region is CATSRVPGQSTDTQYF. The DNA of the CDR3 is TGTGCCACCAGCAGAGTACCGGGACAGAGCACAGATACGCAGTATTTT. The variable domain in full, with the rest retrieved from reference TRBV15 and TRBJ2-3, is DAMVIQNPRYQVTQFGKPVTLSCSQTLNHNVMYWYQQKSSQAPKLLFHYYDKDFNNEADTPDNFQSRRPNTSFCFLDIRSPGLGDTAMYLCATSRVPGQSTDTQYFGPGTRLTVL.

The chain is built from TRBV5-5 and TRBJ2-7; 7 bases line up with TRBD1. The CDR3 consists of 14 residues. V dropped 1 base and J dropped 1; count of bases not matched to a gene: 2. The germline V gene encodes CDR1 SGHKS and CDR2 YYEKEE (reference sequence). The CDR3 loop is CASSLPTGSYEQYF. The DNA for the CDR3 is TGTGCCAGCAGCTTGCCGACAGGGTCCTACGAGCAGTACTTC.

This clone was counted a single time. The chain couples TRBV19 to TRBJ2-3; tentative D call: TRBD1 (6 bases). The CDR3 has 15 residues. Germline CDR1 is LNHDA and CDR2 is SQIVND (reference sequence). The V and J ends lost 6 bases and 1 base respectively, with 14 bases between them. The CDR3 bases are TGTGCCAGTAGGGTCAGGGGTGAGGGCACAGATACGCAGTATTTT. This gives the protein CASRVRGEGTDTQYF.

This rearrangement joins TRBV9 to TRBJ2-7; D gene unclear. Per the germline V gene, CDR1 is SGDLS and CDR2 is YYNGEE. The CDR3 consists of 11 residues. V was shortened by 0 bases and J by 6 bases, with 4 bases between the two germline ends. The CDR3 DNA is TGTGCCAGCAGCGTAGATAGCGAGCAGTACTTC. This gives the protein CASSVDSEQYF.

The chain recombines TRBV30 with TRBJ1-6; 9 bases map to TRBD1. In germline, CDR1 is GTSNPN, CDR2 SVGIG (reference sequence). The V segment lost 2 bases and the J segment 13 bases; nucleotides outside the gene matches: 12. CDR3 length: 15 residues. The CDR3: CAWSHRDRDDGPLHF. CDR3 nucleotides: TGTGCCTGGAGTCACCGGGACAGGGACGATGGCCCCCTCCACTTT.

This clone was observed once. The CDR3: CASSLRDRDTEAFF. The CDR3 nucleotides read TGCGCCAGCAGCCTACGGGACAGGGACACTGAAGCTTTCTTT. V gene TRBV5-1 combines with J gene TRBJ1-1; 9 bases match TRBD1. The CDR3 is 14 amino acids. CDR1 is SGHRS, CDR2 YFSETQ, per germline. Trimming cost V 4 bases and J 3 bases; bases outside gene matches: 4. The variable domain in full, with the rest retrieved from reference TRBV5-1 and TRBJ1-1, is KAGVTQTPRYLIKTRGQQVTLSCSPISGHRSVSWYQQTPGQGLQFLFEYFSETQRNKGNFPGRFSGRQFSNSRSEMNVSTLELGDSALYLCASSLRDRDTEAFFGQGTRLTVV.

This rearrangement joins TRBV7-9 to TRBJ1-4; D is ambiguous. V was cut by 2 bases and J by 10 bases, with 14 bases left in between. The CDR3 spans 14 residues. The germline CDR1 and CDR2 sequences are SEHNR and FQNEAQ (reference sequence). CDR3 nucleotide sequence: TGTGCCAGCAGCTTATCTGTTACGCCCGGAAAACTGTTTTTT. It is translated as CASSLSVTPGKLFF.

This chain uses TRBV7-9 with TRBJ1-5; the D is unclear. The V gene lost 0 bases and the J gene lost 3 bases, with 9 bases spanning the gap. This CDR3 has 15 residues. CDR1 and CDR2 (germline): SEHNR, FQNEAQ (reference sequence). The CDR3: CASSLAGMDNQPQHF. For the CDR3, the DNA is TGTGCCAGCAGCTTAGCAGGGATGGACAATCAGCCCCAGCATTTT.

This clone is a singleton in its sample. The chain has TRBV18 and TRBJ2-3; D tentatively reads TRBD1 or TRBD2 (5 bases each). The germline V gene has CDR1 KGHSH and CDR2 LQKENI. V was pared by 6 bases and J by 5 bases, with 15 bases between. The CDR3 sequence is 14 residues long. In DNA, the CDR3 is TGTGCCAGCTCGATGGGGGACGGAGGAGATACGCAGTATTTT. Protein: CASSMGDGGDTQYF. The full variable domain, rest sourced from reference TRBV18 and TRBJ2-3, is NAGVMQNPRHLVRRRGQEARLRCSPMKGHSHVYWYRQLPEEGLKFMVYLQKENIIDESGMPKERFSAEFPKEGPSILRIQQVVRGDSAAYFCASSMGDGGDTQYFGPGTRLTVL.

The V call is TRBV9, the J call TRBJ2-3; TRBD1 matches 7 bases. J gave up 4 bases and V 3 bases, and 11 bases lay outside the gene matches. The CDR3 extends over 16 amino acids. The germline V gene encodes CDR1 SGDLS and CDR2 YYNGEE. The CDR3 DNA sequence: TGTGCCAGCAGCGGCTACTCGGGGCAGGGGGCAGATACGCAGTATTTT. Translated: CASSGYSGQGADTQYF.